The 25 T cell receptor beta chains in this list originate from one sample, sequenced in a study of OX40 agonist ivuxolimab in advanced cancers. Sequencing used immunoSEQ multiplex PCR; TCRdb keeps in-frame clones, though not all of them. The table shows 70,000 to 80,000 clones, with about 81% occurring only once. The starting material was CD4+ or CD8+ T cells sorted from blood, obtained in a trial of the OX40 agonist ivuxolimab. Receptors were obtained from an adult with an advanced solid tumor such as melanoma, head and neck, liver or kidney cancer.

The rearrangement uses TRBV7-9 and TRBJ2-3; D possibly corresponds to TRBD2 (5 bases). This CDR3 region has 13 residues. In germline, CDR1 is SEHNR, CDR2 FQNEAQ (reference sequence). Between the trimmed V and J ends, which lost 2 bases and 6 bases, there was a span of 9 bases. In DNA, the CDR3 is TGTGCCAGCAGCTTAATGTCTAGCGATACGCAGTATTTT. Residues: CASSLMSSDTQYF.

CDR3 region: CASSFSSYVNTEAFF. In nucleotides, the CDR3 is TGTGCCAGCAGCTTTTCGTCGTATGTGAACACTGAAGCTTTCTTT. The chain employs TRBV7-2 and TRBJ1-1; D gene unclear. The germline CDR1 and CDR2 sequences are SGHTA and FQGNSA. Between the trimmed V and J ends, which lost 3 bases and 0 bases, there was a span of 11 bases. The CDR3 is made up of 15 amino acids. The full variable domain, completed using reference TRBV7-2 and TRBJ1-1, is GAGVSQSPSNKVTEKGKDVELRCDPISGHTALYWYRQSLGQGLEFLIYFQGNSAPDKSGLPSDRFSAERTGGSVSTLTIQRTQQEDSAVYLCASSFSSYVNTEAFFGQGTRLTVV.

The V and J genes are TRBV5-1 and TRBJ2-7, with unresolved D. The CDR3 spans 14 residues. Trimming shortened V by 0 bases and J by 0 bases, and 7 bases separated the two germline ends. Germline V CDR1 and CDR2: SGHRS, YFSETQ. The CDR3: CASSLDPSSYEQYF. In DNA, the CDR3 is TGCGCCAGCAGCTTGGATCCTAGCTCCTACGAGCAGTACTTC. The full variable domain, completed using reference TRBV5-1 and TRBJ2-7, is KAGVTQTPRYLIKTRGQQVTLSCSPISGHRSVSWYQQTPGQGLQFLFEYFSETQRNKGNFPGRFSGRQFSNSRSEMNVSTLELGDSALYLCASSLDPSSYEQYFGPGTRLTVT.

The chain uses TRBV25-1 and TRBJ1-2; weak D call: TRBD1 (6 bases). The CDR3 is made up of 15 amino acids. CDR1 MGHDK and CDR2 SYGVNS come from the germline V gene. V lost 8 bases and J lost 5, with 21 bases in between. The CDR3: CASSPRGPNRYGYTF. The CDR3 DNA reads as TGTGCCAGCTCCCCCCGGGGGCCCAATCGGTATGGCTACACCTTC.

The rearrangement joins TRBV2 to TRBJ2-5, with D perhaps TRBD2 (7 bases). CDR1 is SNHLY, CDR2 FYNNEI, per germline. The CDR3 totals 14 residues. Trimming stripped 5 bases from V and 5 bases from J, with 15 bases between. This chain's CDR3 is CASSTEGGRETQYF. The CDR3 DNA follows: TGTGCCAGCAGTACCGAGGGGGGGCGGGAGACCCAGTACTTC.

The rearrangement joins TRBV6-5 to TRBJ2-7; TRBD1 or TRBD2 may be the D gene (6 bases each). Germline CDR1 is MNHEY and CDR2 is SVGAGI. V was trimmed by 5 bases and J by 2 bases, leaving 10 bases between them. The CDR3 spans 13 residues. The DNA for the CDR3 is TGTGCCAGCAGTCATGGGGGGCCCTACGAGCAGTACTTC. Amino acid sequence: CASSHGGPYEQYF.

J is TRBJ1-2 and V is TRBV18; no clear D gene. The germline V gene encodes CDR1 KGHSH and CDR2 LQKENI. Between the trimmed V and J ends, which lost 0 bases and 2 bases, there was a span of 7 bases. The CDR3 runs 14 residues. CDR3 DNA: TGTGCCAGCTCACCACCGTCTGTGAACTATGGCTACACCTTC. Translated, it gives CASSPPSVNYGYTF.

CDR3 in amino acids: CASMRGISGANVLTF. The CDR3 nucleotides are TGTGCCAGCATGAGGGGGATCTCTGGGGCCAACGTCCTGACTTTC. The V call is TRBV6-1, the J call TRBJ2-6, with a weak D call TRBD1 (6 bases). V shed 7 bases and J shed 0 bases, with 10 bases lying between them. This CDR3 has 15 residues. Germline CDR1 is MNHNS and CDR2 is SASEGT.

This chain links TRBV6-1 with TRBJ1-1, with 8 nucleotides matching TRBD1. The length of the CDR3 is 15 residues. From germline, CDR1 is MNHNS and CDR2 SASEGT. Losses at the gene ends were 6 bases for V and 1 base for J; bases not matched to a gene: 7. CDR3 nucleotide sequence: TGTGCCAGCAGCCTAGACAGGGGACCGAACACTGAAGCTTTCTTT. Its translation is CASSLDRGPNTEAFF.

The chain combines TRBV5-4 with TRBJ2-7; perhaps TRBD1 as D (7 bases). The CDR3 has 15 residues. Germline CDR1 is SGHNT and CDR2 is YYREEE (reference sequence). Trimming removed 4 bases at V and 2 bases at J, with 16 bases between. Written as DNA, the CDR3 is TGTGCCAGCAGCGGGGGGACAGCCATGACCTACGAGCAGTACTTC. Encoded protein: CASSGGTAMTYEQYF.

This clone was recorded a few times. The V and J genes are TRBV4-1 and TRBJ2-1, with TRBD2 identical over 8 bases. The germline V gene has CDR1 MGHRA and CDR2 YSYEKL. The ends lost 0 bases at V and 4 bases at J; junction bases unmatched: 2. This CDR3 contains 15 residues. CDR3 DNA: TGCGCCAGCAGCCAAGAAACGGGGGGGTACAATGAGCAGTTCTTC. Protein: CASSQETGGYNEQFF.

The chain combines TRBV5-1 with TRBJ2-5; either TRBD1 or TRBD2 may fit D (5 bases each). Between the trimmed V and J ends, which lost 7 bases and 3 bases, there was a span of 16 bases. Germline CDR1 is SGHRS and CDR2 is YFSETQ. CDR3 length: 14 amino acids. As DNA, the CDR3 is TGCGCCAGCCAACCGGGACGTTTAGAAGAGACCCAGTACTTC. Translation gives CASQPGRLEETQYF.

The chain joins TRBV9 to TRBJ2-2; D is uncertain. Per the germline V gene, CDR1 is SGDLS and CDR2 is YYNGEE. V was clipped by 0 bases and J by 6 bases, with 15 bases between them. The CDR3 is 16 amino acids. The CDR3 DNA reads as TGTGCCAGCAGCGTAGGTAGTATGTCGGAGTCCGGGGAGCTGTTTTTT. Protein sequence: CASSVGSMSESGELFF.

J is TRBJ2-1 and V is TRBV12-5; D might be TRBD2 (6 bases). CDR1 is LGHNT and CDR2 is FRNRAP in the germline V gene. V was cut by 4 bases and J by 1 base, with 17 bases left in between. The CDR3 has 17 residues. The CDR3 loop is CASGSQFGTESYNEQFF. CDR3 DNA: TGTGCTAGTGGTTCCCAATTCGGGACTGAATCCTACAATGAGCAGTTCTTC.

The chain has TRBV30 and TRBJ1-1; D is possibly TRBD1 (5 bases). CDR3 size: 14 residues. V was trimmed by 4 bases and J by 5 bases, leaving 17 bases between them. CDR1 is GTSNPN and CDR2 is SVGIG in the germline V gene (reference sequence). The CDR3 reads CAWILEGQVTEAFF. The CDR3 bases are TGTGCCTGGATCTTAGAGGGGCAGGTTACTGAAGCTTTCTTT.

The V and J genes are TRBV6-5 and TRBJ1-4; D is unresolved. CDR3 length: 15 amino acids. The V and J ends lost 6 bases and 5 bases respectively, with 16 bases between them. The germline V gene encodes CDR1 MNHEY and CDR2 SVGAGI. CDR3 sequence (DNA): TGTGCCAGCAGAAACGGGCCAGGAGGAAATGAAAAACTGTTTTTT. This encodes CASRNGPGGNEKLFF.

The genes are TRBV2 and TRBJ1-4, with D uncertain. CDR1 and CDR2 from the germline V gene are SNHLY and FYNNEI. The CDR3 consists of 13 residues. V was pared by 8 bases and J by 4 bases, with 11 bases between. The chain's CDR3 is CASVSQLNEKLFF. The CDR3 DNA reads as TGTGCCAGCGTATCCCAGCTTAATGAAAAACTGTTTTTT. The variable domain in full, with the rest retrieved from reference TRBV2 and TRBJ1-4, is EPEVTQTPSHQVTQMGQEVILRCVPISNHLYFYWYRQILGQKVEFLVSFYNNEISEKSEIFDDQFSVERPDGSNFTLKIRSTKLEDSAMYFCASVSQLNEKLFFGSGTQLSVL.

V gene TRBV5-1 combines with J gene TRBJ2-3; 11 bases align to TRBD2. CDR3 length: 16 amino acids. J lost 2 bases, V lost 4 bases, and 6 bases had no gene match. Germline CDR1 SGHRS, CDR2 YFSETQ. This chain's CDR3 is CASSPTSGDYTDTQYF. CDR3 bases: TGCGCCAGCAGCCCGACTAGCGGGGATTACACAGATACGCAGTATTTT.

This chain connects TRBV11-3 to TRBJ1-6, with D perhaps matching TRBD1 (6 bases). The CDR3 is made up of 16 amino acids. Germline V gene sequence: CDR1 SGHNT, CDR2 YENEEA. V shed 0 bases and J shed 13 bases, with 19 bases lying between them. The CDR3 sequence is CASSLDIQGIPRPLHF. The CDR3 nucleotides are TGTGCCAGCAGCTTAGATATCCAGGGGATCCCCCGGCCCCTCCACTTT. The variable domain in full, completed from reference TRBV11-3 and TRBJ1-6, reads EAGVVQSPRYKIIEKKQPVAFWCNPISGHNTLYWYLQNLGQGPELLIRYENEEAVDDSQLPKDRFSAERLKGVDSTLKIQPAELGDSAVYLCASSLDIQGIPRPLHFGNGTRLTVT.

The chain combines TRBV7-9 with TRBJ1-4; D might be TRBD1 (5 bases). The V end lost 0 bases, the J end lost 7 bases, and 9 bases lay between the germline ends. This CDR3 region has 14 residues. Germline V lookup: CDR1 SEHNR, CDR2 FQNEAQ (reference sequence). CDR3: CASSLAQGGEKLFF. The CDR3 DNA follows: TGTGCCAGCAGCTTAGCCCAGGGTGGTGAAAAACTGTTTTTT.

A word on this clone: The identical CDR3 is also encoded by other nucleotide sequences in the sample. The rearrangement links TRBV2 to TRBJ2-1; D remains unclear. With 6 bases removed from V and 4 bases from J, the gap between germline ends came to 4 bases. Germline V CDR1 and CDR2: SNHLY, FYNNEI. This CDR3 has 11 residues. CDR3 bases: TGTGCCAGCAGCGAATACAATGAGCAGTTCTTC. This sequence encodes CASSEYNEQFF.

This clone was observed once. This CDR3 reads CASSNMGGILHYEQYF. The CDR3 nucleotides read TGTGCCAGCAGCAATATGGGGGGTATCCTACACTACGAGCAGTACTTC. This chain connects TRBV21-1 to TRBJ2-7; TRBD2 was called by the table and not checked on the DNA. TRBV21-1 is classified as a pseudogene. CDR3 length: 16 residues.

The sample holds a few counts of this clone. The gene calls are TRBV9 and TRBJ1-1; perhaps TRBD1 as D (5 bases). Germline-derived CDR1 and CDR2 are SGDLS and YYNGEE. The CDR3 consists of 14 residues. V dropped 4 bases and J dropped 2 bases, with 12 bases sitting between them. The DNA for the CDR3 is TGTGCCAGCAGCCTACGGGGGAGCAACACTGAAGCTTTCTTT. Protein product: CASSLRGSNTEAFF.

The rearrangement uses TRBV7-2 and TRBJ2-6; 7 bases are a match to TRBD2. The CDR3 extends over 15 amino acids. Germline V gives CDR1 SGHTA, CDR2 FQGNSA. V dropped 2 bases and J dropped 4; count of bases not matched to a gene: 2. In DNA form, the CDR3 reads TGTGCCAGCAGCTTACGGGGGGTCGGGGCCAACGTCCTGACTTTC. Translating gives CASSLRGVGANVLTF.

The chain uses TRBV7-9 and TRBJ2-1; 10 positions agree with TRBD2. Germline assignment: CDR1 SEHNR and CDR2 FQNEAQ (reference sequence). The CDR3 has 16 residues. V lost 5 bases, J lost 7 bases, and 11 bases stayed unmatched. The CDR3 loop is CASSALASGRRNEQFF. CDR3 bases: TGTGCCAGCAGCGCCTTGGCTAGCGGGAGAAGGAATGAGCAGTTCTTC.